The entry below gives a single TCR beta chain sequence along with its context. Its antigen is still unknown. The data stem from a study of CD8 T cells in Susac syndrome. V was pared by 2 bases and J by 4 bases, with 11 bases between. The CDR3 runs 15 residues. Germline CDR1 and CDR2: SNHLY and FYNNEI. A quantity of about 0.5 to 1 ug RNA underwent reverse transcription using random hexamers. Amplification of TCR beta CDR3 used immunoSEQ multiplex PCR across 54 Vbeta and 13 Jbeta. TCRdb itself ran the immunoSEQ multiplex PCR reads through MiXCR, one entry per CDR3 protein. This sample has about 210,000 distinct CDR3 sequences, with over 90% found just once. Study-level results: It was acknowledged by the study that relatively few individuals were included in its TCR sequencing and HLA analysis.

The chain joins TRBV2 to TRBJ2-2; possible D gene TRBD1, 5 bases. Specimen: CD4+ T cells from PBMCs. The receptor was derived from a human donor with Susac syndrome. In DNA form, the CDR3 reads TGTGCCAGCAGTGAAAACAGGATCAGCACCGGGGAGCTGTTTTTT. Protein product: CASSENRISTGELFF.